This TCR beta chain was sequenced in a study of T cell repertoires in cytomegalovirus infection. About the study: In the study, CMV epitopes included recently identified HLA-C-restricted and well-studied HLA-B-restricted ones. It was the public TCR beta signatures that indicated both CMV infection and matching HLA type. Study-wide results and caveats: HLA-C-restricted CMV-specific TCR beta clonotypes prevailed in the ex vivo response. Individuals carrying CMV plus the relevant HLA were identified by cumulative frequency of public TCR beta families.

With 4 bases removed from V and 1 base from J, the gap between germline ends came to 10 bases. This CDR3 has 14 residues. The germline gives CDR1 LGHNT, CDR2 FRNRAP. A single record per CDR3 protein comes from TCRdb applying MiXCR to the reads. The repertoire consists of more than 110,000 distinct CDR3 sequences, with 32% occurring once and the leading ten covering around 50%. This clonotype appeared many times. What it recognizes is unknown. This clonotype originated in a human donor in good health (CMV status not recorded). Some clones in this sample may be carry-over from other donors' samples. The V call is TRBV12-5, the J call TRBJ1-1; possibly TRBD1 for D (6 bases). The input for sequencing was CD8+ T cells from cultured PBMCs, taken from culture after CMV antigen stimulation. CDR3 DNA sequence: TGTGCTAGTGGTTCAGGACAGCCGAACACTGAAGCTTTCTTT. Residues: CASGSGQPNTEAFF.